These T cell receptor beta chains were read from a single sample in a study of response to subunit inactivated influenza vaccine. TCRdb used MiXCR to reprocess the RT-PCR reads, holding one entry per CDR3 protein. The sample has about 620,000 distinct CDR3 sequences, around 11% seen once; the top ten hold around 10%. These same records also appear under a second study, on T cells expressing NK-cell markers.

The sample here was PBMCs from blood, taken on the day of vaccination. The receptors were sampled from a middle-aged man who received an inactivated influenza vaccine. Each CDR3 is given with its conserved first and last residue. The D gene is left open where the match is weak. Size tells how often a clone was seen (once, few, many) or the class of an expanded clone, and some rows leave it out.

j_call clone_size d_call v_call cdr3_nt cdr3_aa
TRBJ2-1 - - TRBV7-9 TGTGCCAGCGGCAGACAGAGCTCCTACAATGAGCAGTTCTTC CASGRQSSYNEQFF
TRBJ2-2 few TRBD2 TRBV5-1 TGCGCCAGCAGCTTGTATGGGATAGCGGGAGGAGTGGACACCGGGGAGCTGTTTTTT CASSLYGIAGGVDTGELFF
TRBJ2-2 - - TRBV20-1 TGCAGTGCTAAGGGGACAATGAACACCGGGGAGCTGTTTTTT CSAKGTMNTGELFF
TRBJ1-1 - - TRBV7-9 TGTGCCAGCAGCCAGGGGTCCGCTGAAGCTTTCTTT CASSQGSAEAFF
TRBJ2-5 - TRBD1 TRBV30 TGTGCCTGGAGTGTACAGAGATACGGGACAGGGGGCCCAAGGGCCCAGTACTTC CAWSVQRYGTGGPRAQYF
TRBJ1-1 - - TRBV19 TGTGCCAGTAGTGTATTGAGGAGGACAGTCAACACTGAAGCTTTCTTT CASSVLRRTVNTEAFF
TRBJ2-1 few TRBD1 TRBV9 TGTGCCAGCAGCGTAGCCGGGACAGCTTACAATGAGCAGTTCTTC CASSVAGTAYNEQFF
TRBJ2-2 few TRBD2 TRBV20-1 TGCAGTGCGCCCAGCGGGAGAGGGGGCGGGGAGCTGTTTTTT CSAPSGRGGGELFF
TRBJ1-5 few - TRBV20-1 TGCAGTGCTGTTGGGGAGCAGCCCCAGCATTTT CSAVGEQPQHF
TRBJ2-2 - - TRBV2 TGTGCCAGCAGGCTAGCCGACCAAACCGGGGAGCTGTTTTTT CASRLADQTGELFF
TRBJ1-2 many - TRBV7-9 TGTGCCAGCAGCTTAGCATGGGGTGGCGGCTACACCTTC CASSLAWGGGYTF
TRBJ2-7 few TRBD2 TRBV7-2 TGTGCCAGCAGAGAGTCTAGCGGGAATGTAGGCGAGCAGTACTTC CASRESSGNVGEQYF
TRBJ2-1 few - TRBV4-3 TGCGCCAGCAGCCAAGAACTAAGGGGCGAGCAGTTCTTC CASSQELRGEQFF
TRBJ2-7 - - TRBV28 TGTGCCAGCAGTTTCCGTGACTGGGGCTACGAGCAGTACTTC CASSFRDWGYEQYF
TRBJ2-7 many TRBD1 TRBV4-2 TGTGCCAGCAGCGTCGGGACAGGGGCTCACAACGAGCAGTACTTC CASSVGTGAHNEQYF
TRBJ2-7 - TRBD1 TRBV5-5 TGTGCCAGCAGCTCCTTGGACAGGGTGCGGTACGAGCAGTACTTC CASSSLDRVRYEQYF
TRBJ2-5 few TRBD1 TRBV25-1 TGTGCCAGCAGTGAATTCCGTCCCCAACAGGGGAATGCCCAAGAGACCCAGTACTTC CASSEFRPQQGNAQETQYF
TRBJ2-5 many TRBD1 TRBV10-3 TGTGCCATCAGTGGGACAGGGGGCTTAGAGACCCAGTACTTC CAISGTGGLETQYF
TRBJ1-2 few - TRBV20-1 TGCAGTGCTAGACCAAACGCTCCCGGTGGCTACACCTTC CSARPNAPGGYTF
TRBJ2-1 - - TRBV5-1 TGCGCCAGCAGCCAGGAGTGGGGCGCCTACAATGAGCAGTTCTTC CASSQEWGAYNEQFF
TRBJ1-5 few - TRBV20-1 TGCAGTGCTAAATCCGGGACTAGCAATCAGCCCCAGCATTTT CSAKSGTSNQPQHF
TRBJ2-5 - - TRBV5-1 TGCGCCAGCAGCACGCCGGGACATCGGAGAGAGACCCAGTACTTC CASSTPGHRRETQYF
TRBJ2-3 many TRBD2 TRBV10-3 TGTGCCATCAGTGAGTCGGCTAGCGGGGGGGAAGATACGCAGTATTTT CAISESASGGEDTQYF
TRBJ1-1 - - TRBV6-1 TGTGCCAGCAGCCCCTTTGAGACACCTAACACTGAAGCTTTCTTT CASSPFETPNTEAFF
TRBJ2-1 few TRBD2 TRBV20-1 TGCAGTGCTAGACTAGCGGGAGGTGGTAATGAGCAGTTCTTC CSARLAGGGNEQFF
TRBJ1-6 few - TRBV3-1 TGTGCCAGCAGCCGAAGACGGGAGAATTCACCCCTCCACTTT CASSRRRENSPLHF
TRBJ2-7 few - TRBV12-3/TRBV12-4 TGTGCCAGCAGTCCTCGACAGGTTATCTTCTCCTACGAGCAGTACTTC CASSPRQVIFSYEQYF
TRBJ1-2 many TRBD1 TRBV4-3 TGCGCCAGCAGCCAAGAAGCCCGGTTGGAGGGGGCACGGTATGGCTACACCTTC CASSQEARLEGARYGYTF
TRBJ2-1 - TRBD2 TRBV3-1 TGTGCCAGCATTCACAGTGGTAGCGGGACCTACAATGAGCAGTTCTTC CASIHSGSGTYNEQFF
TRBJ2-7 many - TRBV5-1 TGCGCCAGCAGCCTGCTGGGGGCTTACGAGCAGTACTTC CASSLLGAYEQYF
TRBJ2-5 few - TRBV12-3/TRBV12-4 TGTGCCAGCAGCCTCCTGGGCAGGGGCCAAGAGACCCAGTACTTC CASSLLGRGQETQYF
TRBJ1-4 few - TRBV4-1 TGCGCCAGCAGCCAGGGTAGGGCTGGGGAAAAACTGTTTTTT CASSQGRAGEKLFF
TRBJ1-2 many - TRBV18 TGTGCCAGCTCACCTCCCGGGGGCTATGGCTACACCTTC CASSPPGGYGYTF
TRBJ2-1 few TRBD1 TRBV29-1 TGCAGCGTCCTAATTGACAGGGCCACCTACAATGAGCAGTTCTTC CSVLIDRATYNEQFF
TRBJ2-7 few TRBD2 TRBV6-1 TGTGCCAGCAGTGAAGCGAGTAGCGGGAGATGGTACGAGCAGTACTTC CASSEASSGRWYEQYF
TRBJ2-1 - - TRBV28 TGTGCCAGCAGTCTTCGATTGGACAATGAGCAGTTCTTC CASSLRLDNEQFF
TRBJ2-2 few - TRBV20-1 TGCAGTGGGGCAGGAGCGAACACCGGGGAGCTGTTTTTT CSGAGANTGELFF
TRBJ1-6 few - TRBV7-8 TGTGCCAGCAGCTTAAGAGCGGGGGTTCGAAATTCACCCCTCCACTTT CASSLRAGVRNSPLHF
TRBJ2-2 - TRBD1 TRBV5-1 TGCGCCAGCAGATCGGACAGGGGTAACACCGGGGAGCTGTTTTTT CASRSDRGNTGELFF
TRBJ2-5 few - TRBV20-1 TGCAGTGCTAGTGGTGGCAGCCAAGAGACCCAGTACTTC CSASGGSQETQYF
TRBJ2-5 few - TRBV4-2 TGTGCCAGCAGCCAGACCCTTAGCGGAGTCAATTTGGAGACCCAGTACTTC CASSQTLSGVNLETQYF
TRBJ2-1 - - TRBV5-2 TGTGCCAGCACACTCGTGTGGGGAGAGGGACTCCCGCTGGGCATCAGCTACAATGAGCAGTTCTTC CASTLVWGEGLPLGISYNEQFF
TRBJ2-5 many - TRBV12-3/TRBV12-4 TGTGCCAGCAGACGGGGGACTTTTGGCGAAGAGACCCAGTACTTC CASRRGTFGEETQYF
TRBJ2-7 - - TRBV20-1 TGCAGTGCTAGGAGTCTGGGGCGCTACTCCTACGAGCAGTACTTC CSARSLGRYSYEQYF
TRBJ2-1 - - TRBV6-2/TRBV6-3 TGTGCCAGCAAGGCTGGGATCCACAATGAGCAGTTCTTC CASKAGIHNEQFF
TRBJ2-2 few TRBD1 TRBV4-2 TGTGCCAGCAGCCAAGATCGGGCCAGGGGGCGCGACCGGGAGCTGTTTTTT CASSQDRARGRDRELFF
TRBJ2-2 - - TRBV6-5 TGTGCCAGCACCAGCCTTTTGGAGCTGTTTTTT CASTSLLELFF
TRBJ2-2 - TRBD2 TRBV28 TGTGCCAGCTTCTCTAGCGGGAGTGGCGGGGAGCTGTTTTTT CASFSSGSGGELFF
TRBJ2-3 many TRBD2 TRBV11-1 TGTGCCAGCAGCTACCCACCCAGACTAGCGGGAGTGAGGGATACGCAGTATTTT CASSYPPRLAGVRDTQYF